This is a list of T cell receptor beta chains from one sample in a study of blood T cell repertoires in COVID-19. Assay used: immunoSEQ multiplex PCR; TCRdb lists only in-frame clones, some missing. The sample contains some 110,000 clones, roughly 80% of which appear only once. Sequencing used peripheral blood. The receptors derive from a woman of 80 years or more with acute or convalescent COVID-19. Both conserved end residues are part of each CDR3. Fields, in order: CDR3 protein, CDR3 DNA, J gene, clone size, V gene, D gene. A D gene is named only where the DNA matches it firmly. Clone sizes are given selectively: once, few, many, or a class where the clone is expanded.

CASSLAGTQHGELFF TGTGCCAGCAGCTTAGCCGGGACTCAACACGGGGAGCTGTTTTTT TRBJ2-2 . TRBV7-8 .
CASYRSLNTEAFF TGTGCCAGTTACAGGAGCTTGAACACTGAAGCTTTCTTT TRBJ1-1 . TRBV19 .
CASSWDRAVTGELFF TGTGCCAGCAGTTGGGACAGGGCGGTGACCGGGGAGCTGTTTTTT TRBJ2-2 . TRBV5-6 TRBD1
CASSLLRGPTEAFF TGTGCCAGCAGCTTACTCAGGGGGCCCACTGAAGCTTTCTTT TRBJ1-1 . TRBV11-2 TRBD1
CASSLVVSETQYF TGTGCCAGCAGCTTAGTCGTGTCGGAGACCCAGTACTTC TRBJ2-5 once TRBV11-2 .
CASRKPGGNGNYGYTF TGCGCCAGCCGGAAGCCGGGAGGGAATGGTAACTATGGCTACACCTTC TRBJ1-2 . TRBV5-1 .
CASSLQGGSEKLFF TGCGCCAGCAGCTTACAGGGAGGGAGTGAAAAACTGTTTTTT TRBJ1-4 . TRBV5-1 .
CASSRTGFDTGELFF TGTGCCAGCAGCCGGACAGGGTTTGACACCGGGGAGCTGTTTTTT TRBJ2-2 once TRBV7-2 TRBD1
CASRDSTDTQYF TGTGCCAGCCGCGATAGCACAGATACGCAGTATTTT TRBJ2-3 . TRBV28 .
CASSPGGGSGADTQYF TGTGCCAGCAGTCCCGGAGGCGGGAGCGGAGCAGATACGCAGTATTTT TRBJ2-3 . TRBV6-4 TRBD2
CASTGENGYTF TGTGCCAGCACGGGGGAAAATGGCTACACCTTC TRBJ1-2 . TRBV6-6 .
CASSWGTGPEAFF TGTGCCAGCAGTTGGGGGACAGGCCCTGAAGCTTTCTTT TRBJ1-1 . TRBV12-3/TRBV12-4 TRBD1
CASSLVGGARRALHF TGTGCCAGCAGCTTAGTCGGGGGGGCAAGACGTGCCCTCCACTTT TRBJ1-6 . TRBV11-3 .
CASKLAGDPDTQYF TGTGCCAGTAAACTAGCGGGAGACCCAGATACGCAGTATTTT TRBJ2-3 . TRBV19 TRBD2
CASSPGTGEREKLFF TGCGCCAGCAGCCCCGGGACAGGGGAGAGGGAAAAACTGTTTTTT TRBJ1-4 . TRBV5-1 TRBD1
CASSPTSGPSGEQYF TGTGCCAGCAGCCCCACTTCGGGCCCCTCGGGGGAGCAGTACTTC TRBJ2-7 . TRBV11-2 .
CASSAITTAAQFF TGTGCCAGCAGCGCCATAACCACAGCCGCGCAGTTCTTC TRBJ2-1 . TRBV7-9 .
CASSSGTIGSNQPQHF TGCGCCAGCAGCTCGGGGACAATCGGTAGCAATCAGCCCCAGCATTTT TRBJ1-5 . TRBV5-1 .
CAISPGQGSGNTIYF TGTGCCATCAGTCCGGGACAGGGGTCGGGAAACACCATATATTTT TRBJ1-3 . TRBV10-3 TRBD1
CASGRASDTQYF TGTGCCAGCGGGAGGGCCTCTGATACGCAGTATTTT TRBJ2-3 . TRBV6-5 TRBD2
CASSEVGTGWIGELFF TGTGCCAGCAGTGAAGTAGGGACAGGGTGGATCGGGGAGCTGTTTTTT TRBJ2-2 . TRBV6-1 TRBD1
CAISGDQETQYF TGTGCCATCAGTGGAGACCAAGAGACCCAGTACTTC TRBJ2-5 . TRBV10-3 .
CSASSGNVGELFF TGCAGTGCTAGTAGCGGGAACGTCGGGGAGCTGTTTTTT TRBJ2-2 . TRBV20-1 TRBD2
CASSLSGTGSGYTF TGTGCCAGCAGTTTATCGGGGACAGGGAGTGGCTACACCTTC TRBJ1-2 . TRBV27 TRBD1
CASSPTGLENYGYTF TGTGCCAGCTCACCAACAGGCCTTGAAAACTATGGCTACACCTTC TRBJ1-2 once TRBV18 .
CASSFGENTIYF TGTGCCAGCAGTTTCGGTGAAAACACCATATATTTT TRBJ1-3 once TRBV12-3/TRBV12-4 .
CASSFRRVNWGIGETQYF TGTGCCAGCAGCTTCCGGAGGGTGAATTGGGGAATCGGAGAGACCCAGTACTTC TRBJ2-5 . TRBV7-9 .
CASSGTEYEDNEQFF TGTGCCAGCAGCGGGACAGAGTATGAGGACAATGAGCAGTTCTTC TRBJ2-1 . TRBV7-9 TRBD1
CSLRKTSTGELFF TGCAGCTTGCGGAAGACTAGCACCGGGGAGCTGTTTTTT TRBJ2-2 . TRBV29-1 .
CASSQATSGYEQYF TGTGCCAGCAGCCAAGCCACTAGCGGCTACGAGCAGTACTTC TRBJ2-7 . TRBV4-2 TRBD2